This is a list of T cell receptor beta chains from one sample in a study of blood T cell repertoires in COVID-19. The table came from immunoSEQ multiplex PCR; TCRdb's copy has only in-frame clones and leaves some out. Here the sample spans a few hundred thousand clones, about four fifths being singletons. Input material: PBMCs or T cells enriched from blood (not recorded which). These receptors were taken from a man aged 45-60 years who had recovered from COVID-19. CDR3s include the opening cysteine and the closing phenylalanine or tryptophan. D genes are given only for firm matches. The size of a clone is reported for some rows only, either as once, few or many, or as a class for expanded clones.

v_call: TRBV25-1; clone_size: once; j_call: TRBJ1-5; d_call: .; cdr3_aa: CASSWTDSNQPQHF; cdr3_nt: TGTGCCAGCAGTTGGACAGATAGCAATCAGCCCCAGCATTTT
v_call: TRBV2; clone_size: .; j_call: TRBJ2-7; d_call: .; cdr3_aa: CASERGVTDYEQYF; cdr3_nt: TGTGCCAGCGAAAGGGGCGTTACCGATTACGAGCAGTACTTC
v_call: TRBV11-3; clone_size: .; j_call: TRBJ1-1; d_call: .; cdr3_aa: CASSRETNTEAFF; cdr3_nt: TGTGCCAGCAGCCGGGAGACGAACACTGAAGCTTTCTTT
v_call: TRBV6-5; clone_size: .; j_call: TRBJ2-1; d_call: TRBD1; cdr3_aa: CASSSLDRGSYNEQFF; cdr3_nt: TGTGCCAGCAGTTCCTTAGACAGGGGCTCCTACAATGAGCAGTTCTTC
v_call: TRBV10-3; clone_size: once; j_call: TRBJ2-2; d_call: TRBD2; cdr3_aa: CATLETGLRTGELFF; cdr3_nt: TGTGCCACCCTCGAAACGGGACTAAGGACCGGGGAGCTGTTTTTT
v_call: TRBV5-4; clone_size: .; j_call: TRBJ2-3; d_call: .; cdr3_aa: CANSLGRLGTQYF; cdr3_nt: TGTGCCAACAGCCTCGGCCGACTCGGGACGCAGTATTTT
v_call: TRBV9; clone_size: .; j_call: TRBJ2-5; d_call: TRBD2; cdr3_aa: CASSVEGAGVQGTQYF; cdr3_nt: TGTGCCAGCAGCGTAGAAGGAGCGGGAGTGCAGGGGACCCAGTACTTC
v_call: TRBV7-8; clone_size: .; j_call: TRBJ1-1; d_call: TRBD1; cdr3_aa: CASSLVQGVNTEAFF; cdr3_nt: TGTGCCAGCAGCTTAGTTCAGGGGGTGAACACTGAAGCTTTCTTT
v_call: TRBV18; clone_size: .; j_call: TRBJ2-1; d_call: TRBD1; cdr3_aa: CASSPGTGGGSEQFF; cdr3_nt: TGTGCCAGCTCACCAGGGACAGGGGGAGGGAGTGAGCAGTTCTTC
v_call: TRBV28; clone_size: few; j_call: TRBJ1-6; d_call: .; cdr3_aa: CASMRVNSPLHF; cdr3_nt: TGTGCCAGCATGCGGGTGAATTCACCCCTCCACTTT
v_call: TRBV11-2; clone_size: .; j_call: TRBJ2-1; d_call: .; cdr3_aa: CASSGSSYNEQFF; cdr3_nt: TGTGCCAGCAGCGGTAGCTCCTACAATGAGCAGTTCTTC
v_call: TRBV12-5; clone_size: .; j_call: TRBJ2-5; d_call: TRBD1; cdr3_aa: CASRTGGETQYF; cdr3_nt: TGTGCTAGTAGGACAGGGGGAGAGACCCAGTACTTC
v_call: TRBV2; clone_size: .; j_call: TRBJ1-2; d_call: .; cdr3_aa: CASSEARGGLGGYTF; cdr3_nt: TGTGCCAGCAGTGAAGCCCGAGGAGGCCTCGGTGGCTACACCTTC
v_call: TRBV5-1; clone_size: .; j_call: TRBJ2-6; d_call: TRBD1; cdr3_aa: CATYRGPGANVLTF; cdr3_nt: TGCGCCACCTACAGGGGGCCTGGGGCCAACGTCCTGACTTTC
v_call: TRBV11-2; clone_size: .; j_call: TRBJ1-2; d_call: .; cdr3_aa: CASSSTGSYGYTF; cdr3_nt: TGTGCCAGCAGCTCAACAGGGTCCTATGGCTACACCTTC
v_call: TRBV3-1/TRBV3-2; clone_size: .; j_call: TRBJ1-2; d_call: TRBD1; cdr3_aa: CASSPGPPGGADYGYTF; cdr3_nt: TGTGCCAGCAGCCCGGGTCCTCCAGGGGGCGCCGACTATGGCTACACCTTC
v_call: TRBV13; clone_size: once; j_call: TRBJ2-1; d_call: .; cdr3_aa: CASSLWAGRTEQFF; cdr3_nt: TGTGCCAGCAGCTTATGGGCAGGGAGGACTGAGCAGTTCTTC